This TCR beta chain was identified during a study of T cells in tumors after PD-1 blockade. Libraries were prepared by immunoSEQ multiplex PCR; TCRdb keeps only in-frame clonotypes and omits some of them. The sample records approximately 6,200 clones, about four fifths being singletons. The CDR3 length is 19 residues. After removal of 5 bases from V and 5 bases from J, the junction contained 14 bases not matched to a gene. Germline assignment: CDR1 SNHLY and CDR2 FYNNEI. The TCR originated in a human donor with advanced basal cell or squamous cell carcinoma (not recorded which). The chain couples TRBV2 to TRBJ2-2; 13 bases fit TRBD2. The sequencing used PBMCs, collected after anti-PD-1 therapy. This CDR3 reads CASSRRPTSGGIGTGELFF. The CDR3 DNA reads as TGTGCCAGCAGTCGCCGCCCGACTAGCGGGGGGATTGGTACCGGGGAGCTGTTTTTT.